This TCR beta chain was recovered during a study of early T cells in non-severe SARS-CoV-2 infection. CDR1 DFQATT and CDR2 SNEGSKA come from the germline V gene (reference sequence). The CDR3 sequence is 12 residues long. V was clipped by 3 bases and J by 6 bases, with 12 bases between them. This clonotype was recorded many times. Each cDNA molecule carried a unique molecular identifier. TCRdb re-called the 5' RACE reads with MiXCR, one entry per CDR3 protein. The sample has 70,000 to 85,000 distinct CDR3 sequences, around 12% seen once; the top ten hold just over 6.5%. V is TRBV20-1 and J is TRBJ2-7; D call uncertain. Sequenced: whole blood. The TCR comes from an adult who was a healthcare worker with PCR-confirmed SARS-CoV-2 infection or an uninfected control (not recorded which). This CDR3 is CSASPVQSEQYF. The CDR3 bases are TGCAGTGCTAGTCCCGTCCAGAGCGAGCAGTACTTC.